The 5 T cell receptor beta chains given below trace back to one sample, sequenced in a study of blood T cell repertoires in COVID-19. TCRdb's table, derived via immunoSEQ multiplex PCR, lists solely in-frame clones and lacks some. The sample includes fewer than 350,000 clones, around 85% seen only once; the top ten take 6% to 6.5%. Sequenced: PBMCs or T cells enriched from blood (not recorded which). Receptors were obtained from a woman aged 40 to 50 who had recovered from COVID-19.

The rearrangement links TRBV27 to TRBJ2-5; 7 nucleotides line up with TRBD1. The CDR3 runs 13 residues. Germline CDR1 reads MNHEY; CDR2 reads SMNVEV (reference sequence). V lost 5 bases and J lost 1; bases outside the gene matches: 1. CDR3 coding DNA: TGTGCCAGCAGTAACAGGGGCCAAGAGACCCAGTACTTC. It encodes CASSNRGQETQYF.

The rearrangement links TRBV28 to TRBJ1-3; maybe TRBD1 (5 bases). Germline V CDR1 and CDR2: MDHEN, SYDVKM. CDR3 size: 16 residues. Trimming took 1 base from V and 0 from J, leaving 10 bases between them. This CDR3 reads CASSLSGRVSGNTIYF. In DNA form, the CDR3 reads TGTGCCAGCAGTTTATCAGGCAGGGTCTCTGGAAACACCATATATTTT.

This chain connects TRBV18 to TRBJ2-3; D call uncertain. CDR3 length equals 11 residues. V lost 3 bases, J lost 6 bases, and 4 bases lay in between. Germline assignment: CDR1 KGHSH and CDR2 LQKENI. CDR3 sequence: CASSPQDTQYF. For the CDR3, the DNA is TGTGCCAGCTCACCGCAGGATACGCAGTATTTT.

The V gene is TRBV6-1, the J gene TRBJ2-7; TRBD2 agrees at 12 bases. Germline trimming cut 5 bases from V and 4 bases from J; bases unmatched to any gene: 9. The CDR3 runs 16 residues. Germline V gene lookup returns CDR1 MNHNS and CDR2 SASEGT. Written as DNA, the CDR3 is TGTGCCAGCAGTCAAGACTCCGGGACTAGCGGGTACGAGCAGTACTTC. Protein: CASSQDSGTSGYEQYF.

The J gene is TRBJ1-5, the V gene TRBV19, with TRBD1 matching 7 bases. The CDR3 runs 15 residues. Trimming cost V 7 bases and J 2 bases; bases outside gene matches: 8. Germline V CDR1 and CDR2: LNHDA, SQIVND (reference sequence). The CDR3 here is CASKTGESGNQPQHF. In nucleotides, the CDR3 is TGTGCCAGTAAAACAGGGGAGTCGGGCAATCAGCCCCAGCATTTT.